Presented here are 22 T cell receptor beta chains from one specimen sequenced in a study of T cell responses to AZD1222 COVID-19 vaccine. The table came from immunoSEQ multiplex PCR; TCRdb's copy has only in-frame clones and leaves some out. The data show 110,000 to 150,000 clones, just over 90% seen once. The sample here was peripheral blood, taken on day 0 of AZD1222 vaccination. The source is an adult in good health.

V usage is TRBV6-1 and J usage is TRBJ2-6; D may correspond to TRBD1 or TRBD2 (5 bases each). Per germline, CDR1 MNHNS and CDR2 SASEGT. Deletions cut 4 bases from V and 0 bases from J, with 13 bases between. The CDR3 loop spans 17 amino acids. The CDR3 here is CASSAGTELSGANVLTF. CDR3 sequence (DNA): TGTGCCAGCAGTGCCGGGACGGAACTCTCTGGGGCCAACGTCCTGACTTTC.

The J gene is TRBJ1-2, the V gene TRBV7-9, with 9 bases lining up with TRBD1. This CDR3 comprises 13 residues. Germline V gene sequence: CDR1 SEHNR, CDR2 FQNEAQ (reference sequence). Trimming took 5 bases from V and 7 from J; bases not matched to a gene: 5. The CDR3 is CASSLQGAAGYTF. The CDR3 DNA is TGTGCCAGCAGCCTACAGGGGGCGGCTGGCTACACCTTC.

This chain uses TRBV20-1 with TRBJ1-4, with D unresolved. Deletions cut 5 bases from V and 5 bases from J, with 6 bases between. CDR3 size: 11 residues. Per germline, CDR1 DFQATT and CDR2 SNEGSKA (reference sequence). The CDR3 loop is CSALLNEKLFF. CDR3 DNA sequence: TGCAGTGCTCTCTTGAATGAAAAACTGTTTTTT.

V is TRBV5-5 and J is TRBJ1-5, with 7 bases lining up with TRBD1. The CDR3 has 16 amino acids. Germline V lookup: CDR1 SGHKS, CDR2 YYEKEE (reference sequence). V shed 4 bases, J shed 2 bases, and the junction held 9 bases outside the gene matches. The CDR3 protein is CASSPGDRAGNQPQHF. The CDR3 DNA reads TGTGCCAGCAGCCCTGGAGACAGGGCAGGCAATCAGCCCCAGCATTTT.

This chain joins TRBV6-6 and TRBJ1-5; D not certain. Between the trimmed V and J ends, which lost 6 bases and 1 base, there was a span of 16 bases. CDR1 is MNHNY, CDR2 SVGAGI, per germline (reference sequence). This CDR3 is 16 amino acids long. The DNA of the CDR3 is TGTGCCAGCAGACCTATCGGGTCCGGGAGCAATCAGCCCCAGCATTTT. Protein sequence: CASRPIGSGSNQPQHF.

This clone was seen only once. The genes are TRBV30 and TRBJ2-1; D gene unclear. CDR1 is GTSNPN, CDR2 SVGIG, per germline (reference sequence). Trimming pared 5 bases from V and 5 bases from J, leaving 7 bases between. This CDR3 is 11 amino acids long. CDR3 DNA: TGTGCCTGGGGCCCCAACAATGAGCAGTTCTTC. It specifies CAWGPNNEQFF.

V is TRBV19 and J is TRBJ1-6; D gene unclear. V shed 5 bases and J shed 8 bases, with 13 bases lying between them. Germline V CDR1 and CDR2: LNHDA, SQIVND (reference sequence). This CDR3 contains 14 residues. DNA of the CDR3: TGTGCCAGTAGTCCACCGGGCCCACATTCACCCCTCCACTTT. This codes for CASSPPGPHSPLHF.

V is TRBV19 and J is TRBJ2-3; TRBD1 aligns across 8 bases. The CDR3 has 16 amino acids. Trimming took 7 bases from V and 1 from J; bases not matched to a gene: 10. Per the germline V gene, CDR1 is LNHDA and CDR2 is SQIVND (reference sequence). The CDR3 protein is CASTSPQGARTDTQYF. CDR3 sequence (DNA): TGTGCCAGTACCTCGCCCCAGGGGGCGCGCACAGATACGCAGTATTTT. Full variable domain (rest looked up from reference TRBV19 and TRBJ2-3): DGGITQSPKYLFRKEGQNVTLSCEQNLNHDAMYWYRQDPGQGLRLIYYSQIVNDFQKGDIAEGYSVSREKKESFPLTVTSAQKNPTAFYLCASTSPQGARTDTQYFGPGTRLTVL.

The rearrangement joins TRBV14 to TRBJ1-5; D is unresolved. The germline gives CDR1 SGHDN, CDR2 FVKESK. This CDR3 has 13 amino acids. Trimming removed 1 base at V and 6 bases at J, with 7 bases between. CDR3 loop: CASSQGNTQPQHF. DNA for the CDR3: TGTGCCAGCAGCCAAGGGAACACTCAGCCCCAGCATTTT.

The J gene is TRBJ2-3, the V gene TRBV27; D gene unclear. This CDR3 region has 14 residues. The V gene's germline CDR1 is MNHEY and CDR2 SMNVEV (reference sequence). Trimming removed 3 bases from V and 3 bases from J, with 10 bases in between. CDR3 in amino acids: CASSFRINTDTQYF. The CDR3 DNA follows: TGTGCCAGCAGTTTCCGCATTAATACAGATACGCAGTATTTT.

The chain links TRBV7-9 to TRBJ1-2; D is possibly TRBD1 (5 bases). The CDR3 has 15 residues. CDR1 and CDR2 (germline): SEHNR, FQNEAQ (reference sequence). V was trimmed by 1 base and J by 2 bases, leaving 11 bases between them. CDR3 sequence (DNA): TGTGCCAGCAGCTTAGAATCGGGGGTCAACTATGGCTACACCTTC. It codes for CASSLESGVNYGYTF.

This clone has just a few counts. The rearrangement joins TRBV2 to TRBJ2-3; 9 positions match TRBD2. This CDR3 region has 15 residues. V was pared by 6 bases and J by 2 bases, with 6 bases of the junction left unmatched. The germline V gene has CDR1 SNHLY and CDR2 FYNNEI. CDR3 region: CASSAGTSPTDTQYF. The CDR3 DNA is TGTGCCAGCAGCGCCGGGACTAGCCCCACAGATACGCAGTATTTT.

This CDR3 reads CSVEGPSEAFF. The CDR3 coding sequence is TGCAGCGTTGAGGGACCCTCTGAAGCTTTCTTT. J is TRBJ1-1 and V is TRBV29-1; TRBD1 might be the D (5 bases). In germline, CDR1 is SQVTM, CDR2 ANQGSEA. The CDR3 runs 11 residues. Trimming stripped 3 bases from V and 6 bases from J, with 8 bases between.

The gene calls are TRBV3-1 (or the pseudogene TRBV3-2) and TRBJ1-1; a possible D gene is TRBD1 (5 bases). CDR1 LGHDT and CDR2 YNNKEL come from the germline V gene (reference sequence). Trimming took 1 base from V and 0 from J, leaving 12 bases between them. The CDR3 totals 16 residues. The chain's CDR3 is CASSQVQGGMNTEAFF. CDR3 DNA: TGTGCCAGCAGCCAAGTGCAGGGAGGGATGAACACTGAAGCTTTCTTT.

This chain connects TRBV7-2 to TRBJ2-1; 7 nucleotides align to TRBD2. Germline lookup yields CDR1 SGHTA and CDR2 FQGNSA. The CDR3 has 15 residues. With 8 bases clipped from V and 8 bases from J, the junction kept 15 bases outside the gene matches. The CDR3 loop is CASVWGRVGMDEQFF. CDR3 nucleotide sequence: TGTGCCAGCGTATGGGGGAGGGTCGGTATGGATGAGCAGTTCTTC. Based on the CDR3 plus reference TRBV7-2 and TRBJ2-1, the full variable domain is GAGVSQSPSNKVTEKGKDVELRCDPISGHTALYWYRQSLGQGLEFLIYFQGNSAPDKSGLPSDRFSAERTGGSVSTLTIQRTQQEDSAVYLCASVWGRVGMDEQFFGPGTRLTVL.

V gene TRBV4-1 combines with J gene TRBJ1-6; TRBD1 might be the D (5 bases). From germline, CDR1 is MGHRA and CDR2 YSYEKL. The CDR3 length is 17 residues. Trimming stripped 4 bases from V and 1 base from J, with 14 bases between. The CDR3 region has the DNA TGCGCCAGCAGCCCCTATCGGGACGGATCCTATAATTCACCCCTCCACTTT. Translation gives CASSPYRDGSYNSPLHF.

CDR3 in amino acids: CASSLTRASEAFF. DNA of the CDR3: TGTGCCAGCAGCCTAACCAGGGCCAGCGAAGCTTTCTTT. The chain employs TRBV11-2 and TRBJ1-1; D possibly corresponds to TRBD1 (5 bases). Germline V gene sequence: CDR1 SGHAT, CDR2 FQNNGV. V was cut by 5 bases and J by 8 bases, with 15 bases left in between. This CDR3 is built from 13 residues. Drawing the rest from reference TRBV11-2 and TRBJ1-1, the complete variable domain is EAGVAQSPRYKIIEKRQSVAFWCNPISGHATLYWYQQILGQGPKLLIQFQNNGVVDDSQLPKDRFSAERLKGVDSTLKIQPAKLEDSAVYLCASSLTRASEAFFGQGTRLTVV.

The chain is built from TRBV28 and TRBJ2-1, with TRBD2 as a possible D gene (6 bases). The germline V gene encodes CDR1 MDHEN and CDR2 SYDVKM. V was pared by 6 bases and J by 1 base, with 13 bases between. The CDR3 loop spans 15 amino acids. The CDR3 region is CASREGRTSYNEQFF. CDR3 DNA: TGTGCCAGCAGAGAAGGGAGGACTTCCTACAATGAGCAGTTCTTC.

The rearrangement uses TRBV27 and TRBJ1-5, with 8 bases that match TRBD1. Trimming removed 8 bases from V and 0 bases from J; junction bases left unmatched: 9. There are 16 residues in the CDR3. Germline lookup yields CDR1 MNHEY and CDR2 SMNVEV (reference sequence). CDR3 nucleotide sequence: TGTGCCAGCCGTGGACAGGGTTACTCTAGCAATCAGCCCCAGCATTTT. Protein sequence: CASRGQGYSSNQPQHF.

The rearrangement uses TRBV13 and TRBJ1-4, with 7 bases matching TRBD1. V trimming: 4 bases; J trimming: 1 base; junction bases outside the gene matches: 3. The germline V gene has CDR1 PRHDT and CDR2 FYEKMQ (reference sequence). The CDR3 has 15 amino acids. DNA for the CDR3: TGTGCCAGCAGCTGGGCAGGGGGAACTAATGAAAAACTGTTTTTT. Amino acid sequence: CASSWAGGTNEKLFF.

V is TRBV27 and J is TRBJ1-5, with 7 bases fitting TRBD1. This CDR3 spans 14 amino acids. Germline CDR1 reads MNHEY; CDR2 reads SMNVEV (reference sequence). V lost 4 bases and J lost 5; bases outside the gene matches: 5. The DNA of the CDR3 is TGTGCCAGCAGTTGGGCAGGGGGGTATCAGCCCCAGCATTTT. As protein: CASSWAGGYQPQHF.

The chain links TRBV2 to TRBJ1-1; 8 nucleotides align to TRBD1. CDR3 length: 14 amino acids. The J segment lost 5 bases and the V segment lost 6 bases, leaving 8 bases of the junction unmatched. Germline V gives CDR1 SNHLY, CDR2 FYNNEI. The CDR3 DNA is TGTGCCAGCAGCGAACAGGGGGTAGGGACTGAAGCTTTCTTT. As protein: CASSEQGVGTEAFF.